The 28 T cell receptor beta chains below all came from one sample that was sequenced in a study of response to subunit inactivated influenza vaccine. TCRdb ran MiXCR on the RT-PCR reads and lists one entry per CDR3 protein. The sample yields hundreds of thousands of distinct CDR3 sequences, under 20% seen once. The sequenced sample was PBMCs from blood, obtained about 5 days after vaccination. The origin of the receptors is a man aged 50 to 60 who received an inactivated influenza vaccine.

This clonotype has ten or more counts. The rearrangement joins TRBV7-2 to TRBJ2-3; D is uncertain. Germline loops: CDR1 SGHTA, CDR2 FQGNSA. This CDR3 spans 15 amino acids. Trimming stripped 1 base from V and 3 bases from J, with 11 bases between. The CDR3 region has the DNA TGTGCCAGCAGCTTAGTTAGGGTTAGTACAGATACGCAGTATTTT. Translated, it gives CASSLVRVSTDTQYF. The full variable domain, rest sourced from reference TRBV7-2 and TRBJ2-3, is GAGVSQSPSNKVTEKGKDVELRCDPISGHTALYWYRQSLGQGLEFLIYFQGNSAPDKSGLPSDRFSAERTGGSVSTLTIQRTQQEDSAVYLCASSLVRVSTDTQYFGPGTRLTVL.

This clonotype was picked up a small number of times. The chain joins TRBV20-1 to TRBJ2-7; D remains unclear. Between the trimmed V and J ends, which lost 6 bases and 2 bases, there was a span of 14 bases. Germline V gene sequence: CDR1 DFQATT, CDR2 SNEGSKA (reference sequence). The CDR3 runs 13 residues. CDR3: CSAPTGETYEQYF. CDR3 DNA sequence: TGCAGTGCCCCAACTGGGGAAACCTACGAGCAGTACTTC.

This clonotype was counted between two and nine times. The rearrangement joins TRBV20-1 to TRBJ2-1; 8 nucleotides match TRBD2. The CDR3 has 15 amino acids. Germline V lookup: CDR1 DFQATT, CDR2 SNEGSKA (reference sequence). V gave up 1 base and J gave up 0 bases; unmatched junction bases: 2. The CDR3 DNA reads TGCAGTGCTAGAGCAGCGGGGGTCTCCTACAATGAGCAGTTCTTC. It specifies CSARAAGVSYNEQFF.

CDR3 DNA sequence: TGCGCCAGCAGCTTGGGGCTACAGGGGCCCCGCTCCTACGAGCAGTACTTC. Its translation: CASSLGLQGPRSYEQYF. J is TRBJ2-7 and V is TRBV5-1; 7 positions match TRBD1. The CDR3 runs to 17 residues. J gave up 0 bases and V 0 bases, and 9 bases lay outside the gene matches. Germline V CDR1 and CDR2: SGHRS, YFSETQ.

This clonotype was observed a handful of times. This rearrangement joins TRBV4-1 to TRBJ1-1; TRBD1 is a possible D gene (5 bases). Trimming pared 1 base from V and 0 bases from J, leaving 15 bases between. CDR3 length: 17 amino acids. Germline CDR1 and CDR2: MGHRA and YSYEKL. In nucleotides, the CDR3 is TGCGCCAGCAGCCAAGGGTTGGGGGGATTAATGAACACTGAAGCTTTCTTT. It encodes CASSQGLGGLMNTEAFF.

The chain uses TRBV5-1 and TRBJ1-3; 9 nucleotides agree with TRBD1. CDR1 is SGHRS, CDR2 YFSETQ, per germline. V gave up 0 bases and J gave up 7 bases; unmatched junction bases: 8. The CDR3 is 16 amino acids. This CDR3 is CASSLAPDRGRNTIYF. CDR3 sequence (DNA): TGCGCCAGCAGCTTGGCCCCGGACAGGGGACGTAACACCATATATTTT.

This clonotype has at least ten counts. V gene TRBV5-1 combines with J gene TRBJ2-2; 9 positions agree with TRBD1. J lost 1 base, V lost 7 bases, and 8 bases had no gene match. The germline gives CDR1 SGHRS, CDR2 YFSETQ. The CDR3 runs to 16 residues. CDR3 loop: CASGQGTFMNTGELFF. CDR3 nucleotide sequence: TGCGCCAGCGGACAGGGGACCTTTATGAACACCGGGGAGCTGTTTTTT.

V gene TRBV20-1 combines with J gene TRBJ1-5, with TRBD1 identical over 7 bases. The V gene's germline CDR1 is DFQATT and CDR2 SNEGSKA (reference sequence). The CDR3 has 15 residues. With 3 bases clipped from V and 5 bases from J, the junction kept 10 bases outside the gene matches. Written as DNA, the CDR3 is TGCAGTGCTAGGATAACAGGGGAGGGCCATCAGCCCCAGCATTTT. Its protein product is CSARITGEGHQPQHF.

This clonotype was observed at least ten times. The chain uses TRBV4-1 and TRBJ1-4; 10 bases line up with TRBD1. Germline CDR1 MGHRA, CDR2 YSYEKL. J lost 6 bases, V lost 7 bases, and 5 bases had no gene match. This CDR3 contains 14 residues. The DNA for the CDR3 is TGCGCCAGCACCAGAGACAGGGGGCATGAAAAACTGTTTTTT. As protein: CASTRDRGHEKLFF.

As concerns this clonotype: A read error is possible here, since a much larger clone lies one base away. The chain has TRBV12-3 or TRBV12-4 and TRBJ1-1; tentative D call: TRBD1 (5 bases). This CDR3 comprises 12 residues. The chain's CDR3 is CASSLRGVEALF. For the CDR3, the DNA is TGTGCCAGCAGTTTAAGAGGGGTTGAAGCTCTCTTT.

The chain couples TRBV29-1 to TRBJ1-1; possible D gene TRBD1, 6 bases. Germline V gives CDR1 SQVTM, CDR2 ANQGSEA. The CDR3 is 14 residues long. V dropped 6 bases and J dropped 1 base, with 15 bases sitting between them. The DNA for the CDR3 is TGCAGCGTCTATCCGGGACAAAGGAACACTGAAGCTTTCTTT. Translated: CSVYPGQRNTEAFF.

Only a few counts were recorded for this clonotype. The chain uses TRBV28 and TRBJ1-5, with TRBD1 matching 9 bases. The V gene's germline CDR1 is MDHEN and CDR2 SYDVKM. Trimming cost V 7 bases and J 6 bases; bases outside gene matches: 7. This CDR3 region has 14 residues. CDR3 sequence: CASTKGQGGQPQHF. The CDR3, as DNA: TGTGCCAGCACAAAGGGACAGGGCGGTCAGCCCCAGCATTTT.

Many counts were recorded for this clonotype. The rearrangement joins TRBV29-1 to TRBJ2-1; 7 bases match TRBD2. After removal of 5 bases from V and 2 bases from J, the junction contained 6 bases not matched to a gene. Germline loops: CDR1 SQVTM, CDR2 ANQGSEA. CDR3 size: 14 residues. The CDR3 spells CSVTLAHTYNEQFF. The DNA of the CDR3 is TGCAGCGTTACACTAGCGCATACCTACAATGAGCAGTTCTTC.

In this sample, this clonotype turned up a few times. This sequence joins TRBV28 and TRBJ2-3; tentatively, D is TRBD2 (5 bases). The germline V gene encodes CDR1 MDHEN and CDR2 SYDVKM. The CDR3 is 15 residues long. V was cut by 3 bases and J by 1 base, with 11 bases left in between. The DNA for the CDR3 is TGTGCCAGCAGTTTTTCCTTCGGGGGCACAGATACGCAGTATTTT. Its translation is CASSFSFGGTDTQYF.

The rearrangement joins TRBV12-3 or TRBV12-4 to TRBJ2-3, with 10 nucleotides matching TRBD1. This CDR3 region has 16 residues. V lost 6 bases to trimming and J lost 0 bases; unmatched junction nucleotides: 6. The CDR3, as DNA: TGTGCCAGCAGAAAGACAGGGGGCTTAAGCACAGATACGCAGTATTTT. Its translation: CASRKTGGLSTDTQYF.

V usage is TRBV20-1 and J usage is TRBJ2-7, with D unresolved. CDR3 length: 12 amino acids. V lost 6 bases and J 9 bases, leaving 18 bases between the germline ends. In germline, CDR1 is DFQATT, CDR2 SNEGSKA (reference sequence). The CDR3 nucleotides read TGCAGTGCGAATTCTCCTGGTTTTTCGCAGTACTTC. Protein product: CSANSPGFSQYF.

This rearrangement joins TRBV20-1 to TRBJ2-3, with D uncertain. Trimming took off 2 bases at V and 6 bases at J, with 12 bases between the two ends. This CDR3 has 13 amino acids. Germline V lookup: CDR1 DFQATT, CDR2 SNEGSKA (reference sequence). Written as DNA, the CDR3 is TGCAGTGCTAGATGGCTGTCGCCGGATACGCAGTATTTT. Residues: CSARWLSPDTQYF.

The chain is built from TRBV6-2 or TRBV6-3 and TRBJ2-1; D is ambiguous. This CDR3 has 15 amino acids. CDR1 is MNHEY and CDR2 is SVGEGT in the germline V gene. V was pared by 1 base and J by 2 bases, with 9 bases between. The CDR3 DNA sequence: TGTGCCAGCAGTTACTTGGTTCAGACCTACAATGAGCAGTTCTTC. Translating it yields CASSYLVQTYNEQFF.

This clonotype has ten or more counts. This chain joins TRBV10-3 and TRBJ2-7; 8 bases match TRBD2. Germline V gene sequence: CDR1 ENHRY, CDR2 SYGVKD. This CDR3 is 13 amino acids long. With 5 bases clipped from V and 3 bases from J, the junction kept 3 bases outside the gene matches. CDR3 protein: CAISLREDYEQYF. CDR3 in DNA: TGTGCCATCAGTTTGCGGGAGGACTACGAGCAGTACTTC.

This clonotype was picked up many times. The rearrangement links TRBV12-3 or TRBV12-4 to TRBJ2-7, with 11 nucleotides matching TRBD1. Losses at the gene ends were 5 bases for V and 2 bases for J; bases not matched to a gene: 8. CDR3 length: 16 amino acids. The CDR3 protein is CASSTAGTGGTYEQYF. The CDR3 nucleotides are TGTGCCAGCAGTACCGCCGGGACAGGGGGAACCTACGAGCAGTACTTC.

The rearrangement links TRBV28 to TRBJ1-2, with unresolved D. The CDR3 loop spans 13 amino acids. Germline V gene sequence: CDR1 MDHEN, CDR2 SYDVKM. Trimming removed 7 bases at V and 0 bases at J, with 9 bases between. CDR3 DNA sequence: TGTGCCAGCACGACGAGAGCTAACTATGGCTACACCTTC. Protein: CASTTRANYGYTF.

This clonotype was observed many times. The chain employs TRBV3-1 and TRBJ2-7; the D is unclear. Per germline, CDR1 LGHDT and CDR2 YNNKEL (reference sequence). The ends were cut back, 4 bases at V and 4 bases at J, with 8 bases in the middle. The CDR3 runs 12 residues. The CDR3 here is CASSRLNYEQYF. CDR3 DNA: TGTGCCAGCAGCCGATTAAATTACGAGCAGTACTTC.

This clonotype was found many times. The CDR3 bases are TGCAGCGTTGCCCCGGACAGGGAGGGTCCCCAGCATTTT. As protein: CSVAPDREGPQHF. The chain is built from TRBV29-1 and TRBJ1-5; 8 bases line up with TRBD1. V shed 4 bases, J shed 10 bases, and the junction held 9 bases outside the gene matches. Germline V lookup: CDR1 SQVTM, CDR2 ANQGSEA. The CDR3 spans 13 residues.

Here the CDR3 DNA reads TGTGCCAGCTCATCTCGACAGGAGCCCTACGAGCAGTACTTC. As protein: CASSSRQEPYEQYF. The V and J genes are TRBV18 and TRBJ2-7; maybe TRBD1 (6 bases). The CDR3 contains 14 residues. Trimming took 5 bases from V and 2 from J, leaving 13 bases between them. Germline V gene sequence: CDR1 KGHSH, CDR2 LQKENI. Looking up the rest from reference TRBV18 and TRBJ2-7 gives the full variable domain: NAGVMQNPRHLVRRRGQEARLRCSPMKGHSHVYWYRQLPEEGLKFMVYLQKENIIDESGMPKERFSAEFPKEGPSILRIQQVVRGDSAAYFCASSSRQEPYEQYFGPGTRLTVT.

This clonotype was observed a handful of times. The chain links TRBV7-8 to TRBJ2-3; D might be TRBD2 (6 bases). Trimming removed 4 bases at V and 2 bases at J, with 10 bases between. Germline loops: CDR1 SGHVS, CDR2 FQNEAQ. This CDR3 has 14 amino acids. The chain's CDR3 is CASSWGLNTDTQYF. The CDR3 nucleotides read TGTGCCAGCAGCTGGGGACTTAACACAGATACGCAGTATTTT.

The chain uses TRBV12-3 or TRBV12-4 and TRBJ1-2, with TRBD1 identical over 9 bases. Unmatched junction bases numbered 7, after V lost 2 bases and J lost 6 bases. The CDR3 runs to 15 residues. CDR3 sequence (DNA): TGTGCCAGCAGTTTAATGGGACAGGGAAGGGATGGCTACACCTTC. It translates to CASSLMGQGRDGYTF.

This clonotype was picked up a small number of times. The CDR3 nucleotides read TGTGCCAGCAGCTTCTGGGTGGAGATCACCGGGGAGCTGTTTTTT. Amino acids: CASSFWVEITGELFF. The chain recombines TRBV5-6 with TRBJ2-2; D unresolved. V was trimmed by 2 bases and J by 4 bases, leaving 12 bases between them. Germline V lookup: CDR1 SGHDT, CDR2 YYEEEE. The CDR3 spans 15 residues.

The chain couples TRBV15 to TRBJ2-1; D gene ambiguous. Germline V gives CDR1 LNHNV, CDR2 YYDKDF (reference sequence). The CDR3 totals 12 residues. V lost 2 bases and J 4 bases, leaving 3 bases between the germline ends. This CDR3 reads CATSRYYNEQFF. The CDR3 DNA sequence: TGTGCCACCAGCAGATATTACAATGAGCAGTTCTTC.